This TCR beta chain was sequenced in a study of blood T cell repertoires in COVID-19. On the study more broadly: The United States, Italy and Spain provided the acute and convalescent COVID-19 samples. In each case, the material was cDNA or gDNA derived from T cells, B-cell-depleted T cells, or PBMCs.

The CDR3 is 14 residues long. Germline V gene lookup returns CDR1 SGHRS and CDR2 YFSETQ. The V segment lost 2 bases and the J segment 6 bases; nucleotides outside the gene matches: 8. In the original processing: From reference gene primer amplification, estimates of nucleated cell counts were derived. Profiling relied on immunoSEQ multiplex PCR, and the TCRdb table lists in-frame clones only, not all of them. For V, J and clone size, that table is used; D and trimming come from the DNA. Of about 94,000 clones listed, more than 75% were seen once; the top ten hold approximately 7.4%. The sample comprised peripheral blood. The receptor was isolated from a human donor with acute or convalescent COVID-19. The donor label of this sample is uncertain. The chain employs TRBV5-1 and TRBJ2-7; 7 positions agree with TRBD1. CDR3 sequence reads: CASSFMTGLGEQYF. The DNA of the CDR3 is TGCGCCAGCAGCTTTATGACAGGGCTCGGCGAGCAGTACTTC.